This T cell receptor beta chain was recorded in a study of blood T cell repertoires in COVID-19 (dated by TCRdb to 2018 to 2020). Describing the broader study: Collaborator samples came from the United States, Italy and Spain and covered acute and convalescent phases of COVID-19. The prospective study material was composed of cDNA or gDNA derived from T cells, B-cell-depleted T cells, or PBMCs. The dataset comprised deeply sampled blood TCRbeta repertoires from subjects exposed to, actively infected with, or recovered from COVID-19. The repertoires were released in a freely available public database intended as a resource for research on the immune response to SARS-CoV-2. The samples were drawn from two sources: the first 160 participants of the ongoing ImmuneRACE study, and 1,254 subjects contributed by 6 global collaborators. A de-identified subject ID, COVID-19 status, age in years and sex were almost always included in the sample metadata. Where HLA class I and class II types were available, the types were taken from metadata supplied by the sample provider, not from assay-based typing.

Study-wide findings and limitations: The amount of clinical and demographic metadata varied by source and participant and was provided uncurated.

As encoded in the germline V gene, CDR1 is LGHNA while CDR2 is YSLEER. The CDR3 has 15 amino acids, counting the end cysteine and phenylalanine. Of all the DNA, just the CDR3 is kept, 45 bases in frame from base 1. The V end loses 0 bases and the J end loses 4 bases, and a stretch of 12 bases separates them. Collaborating institutions collected whole blood in K2EDTA tubes following their own protocols. For TCRbeta analysis, collaborators shipped samples as frozen whole blood, isolated PBMCs, or DNA extracted from either of those sample types. TCRbeta CDR3 regions were amplified from genomic DNA using the immunoSEQ Assay, a bias-controlled multiplex PCR. The paper's data handling went like this. Nucleated cell counts per sample were estimated from amplification of reference gene primers within the assay. Sequence reads were collapsed and filtered to measure the absolute abundance of every unique TCRbeta CDR3 rearrangement. Productive Simpson clonality was computed per sample as the square root of Simpson's diversity index over productive rearrangements. The source is immuneACCESS, and TCRdb retained only in-frame sequences with V and J called. Part of the clones is not carried over; for the studies checked, unresolved V genes explain less than half of this, and the remainder is unexplained. V and J calls and clone size are copied from that table; D and trimming were computed from the DNA. The sample has 90,000 to 130,000 clones on record, about 85% of them singletons. Roughly 4% of the sample goes to the ten largest clones.

In regard to this clone: Which antigen it targets is not known. The record has no base qualities; no much larger clone is one base away.

This sequence was found in a woman aged 70-85 years with acute or convalescent COVID-19. The specimen sequenced was peripheral blood. The chain links TRBV4-3 with TRBJ1-2, with an unclear D gene assignment. The nucleotide sequence is given as TGCGCCAGCAGCCAAGATCGGGTAGGATTCTATGGCTACACCTTC. It specifies CASSQDRVGFYGYTF.